The 12 T cell receptor beta chains below all came from one sample that was sequenced in a study of radiation and T cells in renal cell carcinoma. The sample's time point: baseline pretreatment blood. Treatment specified: 15 Gy SBRT to primary tumor, nephrectomy 4 weeks later. Generated by immunoSEQ multiplex PCR, the TCRdb table keeps only in-frame clones and is missing some. Of over 45,000 clones listed, 78% are singletons. The sample was blood, taken from a patient whose treatment included radiotherapy and nephrectomy. The origin of the receptors is a man in his 60s with renal cell carcinoma.

V and J are TRBV4-3 and TRBJ2-3; TRBD1 matches at 9 bases. Per germline, CDR1 LGHNA and CDR2 YSLEER. V shed 3 bases and J 5 bases; nucleotides not matched to a gene: 6. The CDR3 loop spans 15 amino acids. The CDR3 DNA reads as TGCGCCAGCAGCCACTCGGGACAGGGTGGAGATACGCAGTATTTT. It encodes CASSHSGQGGDTQYF.

V gene TRBV5-1 combines with J gene TRBJ1-2; D is possibly TRBD1 (5 bases). Trimming pared 5 bases from V and 5 bases from J, leaving 19 bases between. The CDR3 extends over 15 amino acids. CDR1 is SGHRS, CDR2 YFSETQ, per germline. The CDR3 bases are TGCGCCAGCAGGGGGCCAGGAAGGACCAGTTATGGCTACACCTTC. Residues: CASRGPGRTSYGYTF. Combining the CDR3 with reference TRBV5-1 and TRBJ1-2 gives the whole variable domain KAGVTQTPRYLIKTRGQQVTLSCSPISGHRSVSWYQQTPGQGLQFLFEYFSETQRNKGNFPGRFSGRQFSNSRSEMNVSTLELGDSALYLCASRGPGRTSYGYTFGSGTRLTVV.

The J gene is TRBJ1-4, the V gene TRBV2; a possible D gene is TRBD1 (5 bases). Trimming removed 0 bases from V and 14 bases from J, with 7 bases in between. Germline CDR1 and CDR2: SNHLY and FYNNEI. This CDR3 is 11 amino acids long. This chain's CDR3 is CASSEAGGLFF. In nucleotides, the CDR3 is TGTGCCAGCAGTGAAGCGGGGGGGCTGTTTTTT.

This clone was picked up a small number of times. The gene calls are TRBV30 and TRBJ1-4; D not resolved. This CDR3 has 16 amino acids. The germline V and J ends were trimmed by 1 base and 3 bases, with 15 bases remaining between them. Germline-derived CDR1 and CDR2 are GTSNPN and SVGIG (reference sequence). Here the CDR3 DNA reads TGTGCCTGGAGTGGTTCGTTTGGGTACTCTAATGAAAAACTGTTTTTT. Its protein is CAWSGSFGYSNEKLFF.

V is TRBV5-1 and J is TRBJ2-2; D gene unclear. V was clipped by 0 bases and J by 6 bases, with 15 bases between them. Germline V gives CDR1 SGHRS, CDR2 YFSETQ. The CDR3 contains 16 residues. The chain's CDR3 is CASSLVTARVAGELFF. CDR3 DNA: TGCGCCAGCAGCTTGGTAACAGCCCGGGTGGCCGGGGAGCTGTTTTTT.

The chain uses TRBV7-2 and TRBJ1-4; maybe TRBD1 (5 bases). From germline, CDR1 is SGHTA and CDR2 FQGNSA. V lost 5 bases and J 0 bases, leaving 13 bases between the germline ends. The CDR3 runs 16 residues. CDR3 residues: CASSPRGGATNEKLFF. The CDR3 nucleotides read TGTGCCAGCAGCCCTCGGGGGGGAGCAACTAATGAAAAACTGTTTTTT.

This chain links TRBV9 with TRBJ2-2; D may match TRBD1 or TRBD2 (6 bases each). Germline CDR1 SGDLS, CDR2 YYNGEE. The CDR3 spans 14 residues. With 4 bases removed from V and 5 bases from J, the gap between germline ends came to 12 bases. The CDR3 coding sequence is TGTGCCAGCAGCCGAGGGGGGCGGACCGGGGAGCTGTTTTTT. It specifies CASSRGGRTGELFF.

The chain couples TRBV11-3 to TRBJ1-2; perhaps TRBD1 as D (5 bases). CDR1 and CDR2 (germline): SGHNT, YENEEA. Trimming took 6 bases from V and 4 from J, leaving 12 bases between them. The CDR3 runs to 13 residues. The CDR3 reads CASRESTAYGYTF. CDR3 in DNA: TGTGCCAGCAGGGAGTCGACAGCCTATGGCTACACCTTC.

The chain carries TRBV19 and TRBJ1-5, with D uncertain. This CDR3 is 15 amino acids long. Germline CDR1 LNHDA, CDR2 SQIVND (reference sequence). The V end lost 3 bases, the J end lost 2 bases, and 11 bases lay between the germline ends. The CDR3 DNA follows: TGTGCCAGTAGTATCAAGGGCTCGGGCAATCAGCCCCAGCATTTT. Amino acids: CASSIKGSGNQPQHF.

The chain links TRBV10-3 to TRBJ2-2; TRBD2 matches at 9 bases. Germline trimming cut 0 bases from V and 7 bases from J; bases unmatched to any gene: 3. Germline V gene data show CDR1 as ENHRY and CDR2 as SYGVKD. The CDR3 loop spans 15 amino acids. Written as DNA, the CDR3 is TGTGCCATCAGTGAGTCCAGCGGGGGGAGCGGGGAGCTGTTTTTT. Protein: CAISESSGGSGELFF.

This clone was counted only a few times. This chain links TRBV19 with TRBJ1-3; 7 bases match TRBD1. CDR3 length: 15 residues. CDR1 is LNHDA and CDR2 is SQIVND in the germline V gene (reference sequence). Trimming at V came to 3 bases and at J to 0 bases, leaving 2 bases not matched to a gene. The CDR3 coding sequence is TGTGCCAGTAGTATGTCAGGGGGCTCTGGAAACACCATATATTTT. It codes for CASSMSGGSGNTIYF.

V gene TRBV5-1 combines with J gene TRBJ2-3, with D perhaps matching TRBD1 (8 bases). V was cut by 4 bases and J by 5 bases, with 14 bases left in between. This CDR3 has 14 residues. Germline assignment: CDR1 SGHRS and CDR2 YFSETQ. CDR3 nucleotides: TGCGCCAGCAGCCTGGACAGGGAGGGAGATACGCAGTATTTT. Translated, it gives CASSLDREGDTQYF.